The next 24 T cell receptor beta chains were all read from a single sample in a study of regulatory T cells in long-lasting Graves disease. Time point: newly diagnosed GD, antithyroid drugs for less than 3 months. There was RNA extracted from PBMCs, and the TCR library was made from it. To make TCR beta libraries, researchers used iRepertoire HTBI primers and Arm-PCR of CDR3 regions. TCRdb reprocessed the multiplex PCR reads with MiXCR, giving one entry per CDR3 protein. The sample includes 350,000 to 500,000 distinct CDR3 sequences, roughly 15% of them seen just once. This sample also belongs to another study, concerning T cells in Graves' hyperthyroidism and ophthalmopathy.

This sample comprised peripheral blood mononuclear cells (PBMCs), obtained at new diagnosis, from a patient treated with antithyroid drugs. All receptors come from a woman aged 18-29 years with Graves disease.

This clonotype occurred a few times. J is TRBJ1-4 and V is TRBV2; 7 nucleotides align to TRBD1. V gave up 7 bases and J gave up 8 bases; unmatched junction bases: 1. CDR1 SNHLY and CDR2 FYNNEI come from the germline V gene. The CDR3 is 11 residues long. Here the CDR3 reads CASTRGEKLFF. The DNA for the CDR3 is TGTGCCAGCACCAGGGGGGAAAAACTGTTTTTT.

The chain combines TRBV14 with TRBJ2-3; 7 bases match TRBD2. The CDR3 sequence is 17 residues long. The V gene end was trimmed by 0 bases and the J gene end by 2 bases; junction bases not matched to a gene: 8. Germline V gene sequence: CDR1 SGHDN, CDR2 FVKESK. This chain's CDR3 is CASSQDLGGGPTDTQYF. The CDR3 nucleotides are TGTGCCAGCAGCCAAGATCTCGGGGGAGGGCCCACAGATACGCAGTATTTT. The variable domain in full, with the rest retrieved from reference TRBV14 and TRBJ2-3, is EAGVTQFPSHSVIEKGQTVTLRCDPISGHDNLYWYRRVMGKEIKFLLHFVKESKQDESGMPNNRFLAERTGGTYSTLKVQPAELEDSGVYFCASSQDLGGGPTDTQYFGPGTRLTVL.

This clonotype was observed at least ten times. The chain is built from TRBV18 and TRBJ2-3; no clear D gene. Germline CDR1 KGHSH, CDR2 LQKENI. The V gene lost 1 base and the J gene lost 1 base, with 6 bases spanning the gap. The CDR3 length is 14 residues. CDR3 loop: CASSPRAGTDTQYF. DNA of the CDR3: TGTGCCAGCTCACCACGGGCAGGCACAGATACGCAGTATTTT.

This chain uses TRBV27 with TRBJ2-1, with D tentatively TRBD2 (5 bases). Looked up from germline, CDR1 is MNHEY and CDR2 is SMNVEV (reference sequence). CDR3 length equals 13 residues. Trimming shortened V by 11 bases and J by 4 bases, and 15 bases separated the two germline ends. The chain's CDR3 is CASLKLGYNEQFF. The CDR3 coding sequence is TGTGCCTCTCTAAAACTAGGGTACAATGAGCAGTTCTTC.

The chain combines TRBV25-1 with TRBJ2-6; no firm D call. V lost 5 bases, J lost 3 bases, and 14 bases lay in between. Germline assignment: CDR1 MGHDK and CDR2 SYGVNS. CDR3 length: 16 residues. CDR3 sequence (DNA): TGTGCCAGCAGTCGGTCAGGTACTGTTGGGGCCAACGTCCTGACTTTC. Residues: CASSRSGTVGANVLTF.

This clonotype was observed a handful of times. V and J are TRBV5-1 and TRBJ1-2, with 9 bases fitting TRBD1. Germline V gene lookup returns CDR1 SGHRS and CDR2 YFSETQ. V gave up 3 bases and J gave up 8 bases; unmatched junction bases: 8. The length of the CDR3 is 14 residues. CDR3 sequence (DNA): TGCGCCAGCAGCTGGACCGGGACAGGGTACGGCTACACCTTC. It is translated as CASSWTGTGYGYTF. Filled out from reference TRBV5-1 and TRBJ1-2, the complete variable domain reads KAGVTQTPRYLIKTRGQQVTLSCSPISGHRSVSWYQQTPGQGLQFLFEYFSETQRNKGNFPGRFSGRQFSNSRSEMNVSTLELGDSALYLCASSWTGTGYGYTFGSGTRLTVV.

V usage is TRBV4-3 and J usage is TRBJ2-4, with D possibly being TRBD2 (5 bases). The germline V gene has CDR1 LGHNA and CDR2 YSLEER. The CDR3 sequence is 18 residues long. The V and J ends lost 0 bases and 5 bases respectively, with 20 bases between them. Here the CDR3 reads CASSQDSRSLRGQNIQYF. The CDR3, as DNA: TGCGCCAGCAGCCAAGATTCTCGTTCGCTTCGGGGTCAAAACATTCAGTACTTC.

At least ten counts were recorded for this clonotype. The chain recombines TRBV7-3 with TRBJ1-1, with D hard to call. CDR1 is SGHTA and CDR2 is FQGTGA in the germline V gene. The V end was cut by 2 bases, the J end by 3 bases, with 7 bases between. This CDR3 region has 13 residues. CDR3 residues: CASSLGWDTEAFF. For the CDR3, the DNA is TGTGCCAGCAGCTTAGGTTGGGACACTGAAGCTTTCTTT.

The V gene is TRBV5-1, the J gene TRBJ2-3; weak D call: TRBD1 (5 bases). V was cut by 0 bases and J by 2 bases, with 10 bases left in between. In germline, CDR1 is SGHRS, CDR2 YFSETQ. The CDR3 runs to 15 residues. Here the CDR3 DNA reads TGCGCCAGCAGCTTGGAGTCAGGGAACACAGATACGCAGTATTTT. This sequence encodes CASSLESGNTDTQYF.

This clonotype appeared many times. The gene calls are TRBV6-1 and TRBJ1-4; D ambiguous. The germline V and J ends were trimmed by 4 bases and 5 bases, with 14 bases remaining between them. CDR1 MNHNS and CDR2 SASEGT come from the germline V gene. The CDR3 extends over 15 amino acids. CDR3 amino acids: CASSALSGNNEKLFF. The CDR3 bases are TGTGCCAGCAGTGCCTTATCTGGGAACAATGAAAAACTGTTTTTT.

The table lists this clonotype with many counts. The gene calls are TRBV28 and TRBJ2-3, with 8 bases aligning to TRBD2. V lost 3 bases and J lost 7; bases outside the gene matches: 6. CDR3 size: 14 residues. Germline CDR1 and CDR2: MDHEN and SYDVKM. CDR3 region: CASSLVREANTQYF. Written as DNA, the CDR3 is TGTGCCAGCAGTTTGGTGCGGGAGGCGAATACGCAGTATTTT. Complete variable domain (other parts from reference TRBV28 and TRBJ2-3): DVKVTQSSRYLVKRTGEKVFLECVQDMDHENMFWYRQDPGLGLRLIYFSYDVKMKEKGDIPEGYSVSREKKERFSLILESASTNQTSMYLCASSLVREANTQYFGPGTRLTVL.

This clonotype was recorded many times. The rearrangement links TRBV7-2 to TRBJ2-5; 9 nucleotides line up with TRBD1. The CDR3 consists of 15 residues. V lost 5 bases to trimming and J lost 5 bases; unmatched junction nucleotides: 9. CDR1 and CDR2 from the germline V gene are SGHTA and FQGNSA. CDR3 region: CASSPQTGGWETQYF. In nucleotides, the CDR3 is TGTGCCAGCAGCCCCCAGACAGGGGGTTGGGAGACCCAGTACTTC.

This clonotype has at least ten counts. The chain combines TRBV7-2 with TRBJ2-3, with D perhaps matching TRBD1 or TRBD2 (5 bases each). The CDR3 is 14 residues long. The V end lost 5 bases, the J end lost 0 bases, and 9 bases lay between the germline ends. Per the germline V gene, CDR1 is SGHTA and CDR2 is FQGNSA. The CDR3, as DNA: TGTGCCAGCAGCCGGGACCCTAGCACAGATACGCAGTATTTT. It specifies CASSRDPSTDTQYF.

This clonotype has at least ten counts. The V and J genes are TRBV11-2 and TRBJ2-7; 11 bases agree with TRBD2. This CDR3 comprises 15 residues. Germline-derived CDR1 and CDR2 are SGHAT and FQNNGV. V lost 4 bases to trimming and J lost 2 bases; unmatched junction nucleotides: 4. The CDR3 coding sequence is TGTGCCAGCAGCTCTATAGCGGGAGGGCCCTACGAGCAGTACTTC. Its translation: CASSSIAGGPYEQYF.

This clonotype was found a few times. The chain combines TRBV29-1 with TRBJ2-1, with D tentatively TRBD2 (6 bases). The CDR3 extends over 14 amino acids. Germline CDR1 SQVTM, CDR2 ANQGSEA. Trimming pared 5 bases from V and 5 bases from J, leaving 16 bases between. The CDR3 reads CSVTRRGRNNEQFF. The DNA for the CDR3 is TGCAGCGTTACAAGGCGGGGTAGAAACAATGAGCAGTTCTTC.

The chain joins TRBV7-9 to TRBJ1-1, with TRBD1 as a possible D gene (6 bases). The CDR3 is 12 amino acids. Germline V gene lookup returns CDR1 SEHNR and CDR2 FQNEAQ (reference sequence). V gave up 2 bases and J gave up 7 bases, with 8 bases separating them. The DNA for the CDR3 is TGTGCCAGCAGCTTAACAGGGCATGAAGCTTTCTTT. It specifies CASSLTGHEAFF.

The table lists this clonotype with many counts. The rearrangement joins TRBV7-9 to TRBJ2-3; 11 bases are shared with TRBD2. After removal of 5 bases from V and 5 bases from J, the junction contained 9 bases not matched to a gene. The germline V gene has CDR1 SEHNR and CDR2 FQNEAQ (reference sequence). The CDR3 contains 16 residues. In nucleotides, the CDR3 is TGTGCCAGCAGCAAACCCGGGACTAGCGGCTTAGATACGCAGTATTTT. Residues: CASSKPGTSGLDTQYF. Looking up the rest from reference TRBV7-9 and TRBJ2-3 gives the full variable domain: DTGVSQNPRHKITKRGQNVTFRCDPISEHNRLYWYRQTLGQGPEFLTYFQNEAQLEKSRLLSDRFSAERPKGSFSTLEIQRTEQGDSAMYLCASSKPGTSGLDTQYFGPGTRLTVL.

The sample holds a few counts of this clonotype. V gene TRBV30 combines with J gene TRBJ1-1, with 7 positions matching TRBD1. This CDR3 region has 15 residues. Germline assignment: CDR1 GTSNPN and CDR2 SVGIG (reference sequence). Trimming cost V 3 bases and J 1 base; bases outside gene matches: 8. The CDR3 spells CAWRSLKGANTEAFF. CDR3 nucleotides: TGTGCCTGGAGGAGCCTGAAGGGGGCGAACACTGAAGCTTTCTTT.

In its sample, this clonotype was seen a few times. The gene calls are TRBV4-1 and TRBJ2-7; D is unclear. CDR1 is MGHRA and CDR2 is YSYEKL in the germline V gene. This CDR3 is 13 amino acids long. Between the trimmed V and J ends, which lost 1 base and 2 bases, there was a span of 6 bases. The DNA of the CDR3 is TGCGCCAGCAGCCAAGTCCTCCCCTACGAGCAGTACTTC. Encoded protein: CASSQVLPYEQYF.

This clonotype was recorded only once. The chain recombines TRBV2 with TRBJ2-2; D remains unclear. CDR1 is SNHLY and CDR2 is FYNNEI in the germline V gene. The V and J ends lost 5 bases and 0 bases respectively, with 10 bases between them. The CDR3 spans 15 residues. The CDR3 sequence: CASSLETPNTGELFF. CDR3 DNA: TGTGCCAGCAGTTTGGAGACACCGAACACCGGGGAGCTGTTTTTT.

A few counts support this clonotype. The chain recombines TRBV11-2 with TRBJ1-1; TRBD1 matches at 8 bases. CDR1 is SGHAT and CDR2 is FQNNGV in the germline V gene. V shed 5 bases, J shed 0 bases, and the junction held 5 bases outside the gene matches. The CDR3 contains 15 residues. This CDR3 reads CASSHPQGVNTEAFF. The CDR3 DNA reads as TGTGCCAGCAGCCACCCACAGGGGGTGAACACTGAAGCTTTCTTT.

In its sample, this clonotype was seen many times. The chain employs TRBV4-3 and TRBJ2-2; D assignment may be TRBD1 or TRBD2 (6 bases each). The CDR3 runs 16 residues. The V end was cut by 4 bases, the J end by 3 bases, with 15 bases between. Germline V gene data show CDR1 as LGHNA and CDR2 as YSLEER. The CDR3 DNA reads as TGCGCCAGCAGCCGAGGAGGGGGGTTCGACACCGGGGAGCTGTTTTTT. Translating gives CASSRGGGFDTGELFF.

Concerning this clonotype itself: One base separates it from a far larger clone, so it is likely a read error. The J gene is TRBJ2-2, the V gene TRBV7-9, with TRBD2 as a possible D gene (5 bases). Germline V gene lookup returns CDR1 SEHNR and CDR2 FQNEAQ (reference sequence). This CDR3 spans 17 amino acids. Trimming left V 8 bases short and J 2 bases short, with 21 bases between. The CDR3 protein is CASSQLPVGINTGELFF. CDR3 DNA sequence: TGTGCCAGCTCACAACTACCTGTCGGGATTAACACCGGGGAGCTGTTTTTT.

This clonotype was recorded at least ten times. The V and J genes are TRBV7-2 and TRBJ2-2, with TRBD2 identical over 13 bases. V was pared by 5 bases and J by 1 base, with 10 bases of the junction left unmatched. The germline CDR1 and CDR2 sequences are SGHTA and FQGNSA. The CDR3 sequence is 19 residues long. The CDR3 DNA reads TGTGCCAGCAGCCGGCGGACTAGCGGGAGTATGAGGAACACCGGGGAGCTGTTTTTT. This sequence encodes CASSRRTSGSMRNTGELFF. Full variable domain (remainder filled in from reference TRBV7-2 and TRBJ2-2): GAGVSQSPSNKVTEKGKDVELRCDPISGHTALYWYRQSLGQGLEFLIYFQGNSAPDKSGLPSDRFSAERTGGSVSTLTIQRTQQEDSAVYLCASSRRTSGSMRNTGELFFGEGSRLTVL.